The 17 T cell receptor beta chains given below trace back to one sample, sequenced in a study of CD8+CD57+ T cells in acquired aplastic anemia. Genomic DNA served as template for TCR beta VDJ and CDR3 profiling. TCRdb reprocessed the reads with MiXCR, giving one entry per CDR3 protein. The top ten clones hold over 35% of a sample with a few hundred thousand distinct CDR3 sequences, 82% of them seen once. Whoever was chosen for sequencing had shown CD8+CD57+ cell expansion by flow cytometry. The sample was sorted CD4+, CD8+, or CD8+CD57+ T cells (not recorded which) from PBMCs. Receptor source: a human donor with aplastic anemia.

The chain links TRBV2 to TRBJ1-1; weak D call: TRBD1 (5 bases). The CDR3 is made up of 15 amino acids. Germline lookup yields CDR1 SNHLY and CDR2 FYNNEI. Trimming stripped 4 bases from V and 3 bases from J, with 15 bases between. The CDR3 region is CASSGGGIEDTEAFF. The CDR3 region has the DNA TGTGCCAGCAGTGGGGGGGGGATCGAGGACACTGAAGCTTTCTTT.

Concerning this clonotype: A much larger clonotype is one base distant, so this may be a read error. V gene TRBV7-9 combines with J gene TRBJ2-7; 7 nucleotides line up with TRBD2. Germline assignment: CDR1 SEHNR and CDR2 FQNEAQ (reference sequence). The CDR3 runs 14 residues. The CDR3 is CASSFQRSGAGDEF. CDR3 in DNA: TGTGCCAGCAGCTTTCAAAGAAGCGGGGCGGGCGATGAGTTC.

This chain joins TRBV7-9 and TRBJ2-7; 9 bases are shared with TRBD2. This CDR3 has 15 residues. The ends lost 3 bases at V and 11 bases at J; junction bases unmatched: 14. Germline V gene lookup returns CDR1 SEHNR and CDR2 FQNEAQ (reference sequence). In DNA, the CDR3 is TGTGCCAGCAGCTTTGTAAGAAGCGGGGGGTGCGATGAGTACTTC. Translated, it gives CASSFVRSGGCDEYF.

With regard to this clonotype: Given the absence of the conserved phenylalanine or tryptophan at the CDR3 end, a read error is likely. No DNA is shown, since the ends of the CDR3 on it are uncertain; the CDR3 is the one TCRdb lists. The genes are TRBV15 and TRBJ2-6; the listed D gene, TRBD2, was not tested against the DNA. The germline V gene has CDR1 LNHNV and CDR2 YYDKDF (reference sequence). Both ends counted, the CDR3 spans 16 residues. The CDR3 sequence: CATSLGGNYGTKYLAP.

The sample holds many counts of this clonotype. The chain uses TRBV13 and TRBJ2-5; D gene ambiguous. The germline V gene encodes CDR1 PRHDT and CDR2 FYEKMQ (reference sequence). V lost 4 bases to trimming and J lost 2 bases, with 11 bases between them. CDR3 size: 14 residues. The CDR3 DNA sequence: TGTGCCAGCAGCTCAGGCAGCGAGCAAGAGACCCAGTACTTC. Residues: CASSSGSEQETQYF.

V gene TRBV7-9 combines with J gene TRBJ2-5; maybe TRBD2 (5 bases). CDR3 size: 14 residues. Trimming stripped 11 bases from V and 0 bases from J, with 16 bases between. Looked up from germline, CDR1 is SEHNR and CDR2 is FQNEAQ (reference sequence). CDR3 nucleotides: TGTGCCTCCGGGGTAGCGACCTACCAAGAGACCCAGTACTTC. As protein: CASGVATYQETQYF.

V is TRBV12-3 or TRBV12-4 and J is TRBJ2-5; TRBD2 might be the D (6 bases). The CDR3 is 14 residues long. With 9 bases removed from V and 2 bases from J, the gap between germline ends came to 16 bases. The DNA of the CDR3 is TGTGCCAGGAAGGGAGGCAGCGAGCAAGAGACCCAGTACTTC. Encoded protein: CARKGGSEQETQYF.

Of note for this clonotype: Compared with germline, one end of the junction differs, possibly owing to a read error. This sequence joins TRBV9 and TRBJ2-3, with D perhaps TRBD1 (5 bases). The germline V gene has CDR1 SGDLS and CDR2 YYNGEE. This CDR3 contains 13 residues. For the CDR3, the DNA is TGTGCCAGCAGCGACGGTGGGGCAGGTGGGCACACCTTT. As protein: CASSDGGAGGHTF.

This clonotype was detected once. One junction end disagrees with the germline gene, perhaps due to a read error. The chain carries TRBV7-9 and TRBJ2-3, with 7 nucleotides matching TRBD2. Germline V gene data show CDR1 as SEHNR and CDR2 as FQNEAQ (reference sequence). This CDR3 has 15 amino acids. The CDR3 region has the DNA TGCGCCAGCAGCCAAGCGGGACTAAGCACAGATACGCAGTATTTT. Translation: CASSQAGLSTDTQYF.

Comment on this clonotype: Relative to the germline gene, one junction end is altered; a read error may explain this. The CDR3 reads CASSGGIGTDTQYF. The DNA for the CDR3 is TGTGCCAGCAGTGGGGGAATCGGCACAGATACGCAGTATTTT. The chain links TRBV5-1 to TRBJ2-3; D is tentatively TRBD1 or TRBD2 (5 bases each). The CDR3 consists of 14 residues. Germline V gene data show CDR1 as SGHRS and CDR2 as YFSETQ.

This chain uses TRBV5-6 with TRBJ2-6; D possibly matches TRBD1 or TRBD2 (7 bases each). The CDR3 is made up of 19 amino acids. The germline V and J ends were trimmed by 1 base and 0 bases, with 17 bases remaining between them. CDR1 is SGHDT and CDR2 is YYEEEE in the germline V gene. As DNA, the CDR3 is TGTGCCAGCAGCTTGCAGGGGGAGGGTTTTAGCTCTGGGGCCAACGTCCTGACTTTC. This sequence encodes CASSLQGEGFSSGANVLTF.

Points on this clonotype: Sequence at one end of the junction differs from germline and may be a read error. The chain couples TRBV7-2 to TRBJ2-1; 8 bases align to TRBD2. This CDR3 comprises 15 residues. CDR1 SGHTA and CDR2 FQGNSA come from the germline V gene. CDR3: CASSLARGAWNQQSF. CDR3 DNA sequence: TGTGCCAGCAGCTTAGCGCGGGGGGCATGGAATCAGCAGTCCTTC.

This clonotype was counted only a few times. The junction departs from germline at one end; a sequencing error may be responsible. The chain recombines TRBV7-2 with TRBJ1-1; D gene ambiguous. The germline gives CDR1 SGHTA, CDR2 FQGNSA. This CDR3 spans 13 amino acids. The CDR3 bases are TGTGCCAGCAGCTTTGGTCCAGACGGTACAGCCCTCTTT. It encodes CASSFGPDGTALF.

In DNA form, the CDR3 reads TGTGCCAGCGGAGTAGCTGGGAGTCCTCATTACCAGTATTTT. Translation: CASGVAGSPHYQYF. The V gene is TRBV9, the J gene TRBJ2-3; TRBD2 might be the D (5 bases). The CDR3 spans 14 residues. Trimming removed 7 bases from V and 12 bases from J, with 24 bases in between. The V gene's germline CDR1 is SGDLS and CDR2 YYNGEE.

This clonotype came up many times. One junction end disagrees with the germline gene, perhaps due to a read error. J is TRBJ2-1 and V is TRBV7-8; D is possibly TRBD2 (6 bases). The CDR3 runs 13 residues. CDR1 and CDR2 (germline): SGHVS, FQNEAQ. The CDR3 sequence: CASSLAGGPDTLF. The CDR3 DNA sequence: TGTGCCAGCAGCTTAGCGGGAGGTCCCGATACGCTGTTC.

The chain couples TRBV7-9 to TRBJ2-1, with TRBD2 as a possible D gene (6 bases). Germline CDR1 SEHNR, CDR2 FQNEAQ (reference sequence). The CDR3 sequence is 15 residues long. Trimming stripped 5 bases from V and 10 bases from J, with 21 bases between. DNA for the CDR3: TGTGCCAGCAGCCCCGCGGGAAAAGGGCGCTACGAGCAGTTCTTC. It yields the protein CASSPAGKGRYEQFF.

As to this clonotype: The CDR3 ends on some other residue instead of the conserved phenylalanine or tryptophan, so this is likely a read error. The V gene is TRBV2, the J gene TRBJ2-7; unclear D gene. V was pared by 6 bases and J by 7 bases, with 19 bases between. Per germline, CDR1 SNHLY and CDR2 FYNNEI. The CDR3 totals 14 residues. The CDR3 spells CASSPAVNSEEQYL. In DNA form, the CDR3 reads TGTGCCAGCAGCCCCGCCGTGAACTCCGAGGAGCAGTACTTG.